The clone carrying this T cell receptor (beta chain) occurred many times. What it binds is unknown. The data belong to a study of blood T cells in healthy people across ages. Extraction of total RNA produced a minimum of 5.5 micrograms from each sample. A sample-barcoded 5' primer and a J-beta primer mix were used in a second PCR of roughly 7 to 11 cycles. Sequencing of every sample gave 2.5 million or more CDR3-containing paired-end reads. TCRdb reprocessed the 5' RACE reads with MiXCR, giving one entry per CDR3 protein. In the table there are about 680,000 distinct CDR3 sequences, approximately 49% of which are singletons. Study-wide results and caveats: Expanded clonotype shifts may have been confounded, as the donors had an unknown CMV status.

The CDR3 is 15 amino acids. V shed 3 bases, J shed 4 bases, and the junction held 8 bases outside the gene matches. Germline V gene data show CDR1 as DFQATT and CDR2 as SNEGSKA (reference sequence). This chain connects TRBV20-1 to TRBJ2-5; 10 nucleotides line up with TRBD2. This TCR derives from an older woman in good health. The specimen sequenced was blood. CDR3 amino acids: CSARWASGSGETQYF. The CDR3, as DNA: TGCAGTGCTAGGTGGGCTAGCGGGAGTGGAGAGACCCAGTACTTC.